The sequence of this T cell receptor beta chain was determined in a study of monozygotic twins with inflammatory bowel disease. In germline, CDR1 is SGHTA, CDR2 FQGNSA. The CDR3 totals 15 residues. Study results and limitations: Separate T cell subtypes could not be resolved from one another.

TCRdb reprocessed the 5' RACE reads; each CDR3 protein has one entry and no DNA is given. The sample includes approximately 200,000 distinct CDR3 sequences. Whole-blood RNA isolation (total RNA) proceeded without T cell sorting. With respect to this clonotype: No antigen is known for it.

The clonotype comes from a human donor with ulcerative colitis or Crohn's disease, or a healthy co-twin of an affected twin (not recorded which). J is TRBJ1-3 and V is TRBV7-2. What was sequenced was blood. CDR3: CASSLVESGGNTIYF. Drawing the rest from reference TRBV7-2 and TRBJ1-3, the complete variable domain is GAGVSQSPSNKVTEKGKDVELRCDPISGHTALYWYRQSLGQGLEFLIYFQGNSAPDKSGLPSDRFSAERTGGSVSTLTIQRTQQEDSAVYLCASSLVESGGNTIYFGEGSWLTVV.